Described below is a single T cell receptor (beta chain) sequence and its context. This sample stems from a study of pediatric ulcerative colitis. Colonoscopy and blood draw happened at the same time. CDR3 length equals 16 residues. V shed 0 bases and J shed 0 bases, with 10 bases lying between them. From germline, CDR1 is SGHRS and CDR2 YFSETQ. Assay used: immunoSEQ multiplex PCR; TCRdb lists only in-frame clones, some missing. The table includes 55,000 to 80,000 clones, just over 75% detected once. The sample consisted of blood. This sequence originates from a boy aged 5-17 years with moderate ulcerative colitis. The J gene is TRBJ2-1, the V gene TRBV5-1; no clear D gene. The CDR3 protein is CASSLVLQSSYNEQFF. DNA of the CDR3: TGCGCCAGCAGCTTGGTACTACAAAGCTCCTACAATGAGCAGTTCTTC.